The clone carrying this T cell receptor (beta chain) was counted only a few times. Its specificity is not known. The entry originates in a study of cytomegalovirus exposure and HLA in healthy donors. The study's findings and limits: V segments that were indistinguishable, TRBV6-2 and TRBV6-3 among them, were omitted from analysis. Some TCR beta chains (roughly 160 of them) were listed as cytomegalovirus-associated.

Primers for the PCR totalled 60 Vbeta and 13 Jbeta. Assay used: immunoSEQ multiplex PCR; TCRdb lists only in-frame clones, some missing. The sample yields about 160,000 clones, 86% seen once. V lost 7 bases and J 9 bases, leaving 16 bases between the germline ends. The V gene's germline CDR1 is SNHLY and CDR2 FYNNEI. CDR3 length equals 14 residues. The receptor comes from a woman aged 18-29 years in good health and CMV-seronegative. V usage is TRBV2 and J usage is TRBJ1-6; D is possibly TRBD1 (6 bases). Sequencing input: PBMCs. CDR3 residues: CASKVEIGGSPLHF. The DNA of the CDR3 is TGTGCCAGCAAAGTGGAAATAGGGGGTTCACCCCTCCACTTT. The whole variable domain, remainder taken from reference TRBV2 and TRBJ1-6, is EPEVTQTPSHQVTQMGQEVILRCVPISNHLYFYWYRQILGQKVEFLVSFYNNEISEKSEIFDDQFSVERPDGSNFTLKIRSTKLEDSAMYFCASKVEIGGSPLHFGNGTRLTVT.